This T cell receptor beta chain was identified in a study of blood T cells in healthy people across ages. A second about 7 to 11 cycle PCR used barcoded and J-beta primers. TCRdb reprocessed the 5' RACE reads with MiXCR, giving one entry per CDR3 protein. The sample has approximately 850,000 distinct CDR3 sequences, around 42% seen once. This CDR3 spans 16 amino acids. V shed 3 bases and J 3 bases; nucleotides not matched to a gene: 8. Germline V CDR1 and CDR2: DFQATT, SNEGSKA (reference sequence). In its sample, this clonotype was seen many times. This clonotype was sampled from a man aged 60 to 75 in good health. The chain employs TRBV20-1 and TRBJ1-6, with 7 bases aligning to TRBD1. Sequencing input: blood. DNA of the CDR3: TGCAGTGCTAGTCAGACAGGGCGGGACTATAATTCACCCCTCCACTTT. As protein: CSASQTGRDYNSPLHF.